The 17 T cell receptor beta chains below come from one sample, sequenced in a study of blood T cell repertoires in COVID-19. Method: immunoSEQ multiplex PCR; TCRdb's copy keeps in-frame clones and lacks some. This table holds roughly 500,000 clones, roughly 90% found once. The material sequenced was PBMCs or T cells enriched from blood (not recorded which). Every receptor here comes from a woman in her thirties or forties who had recovered from COVID-19.

The V and J genes are TRBV4-1 and TRBJ2-3, with 13 positions matching TRBD2. The CDR3 runs to 18 residues. V gave up 0 bases and J gave up 2 bases; unmatched junction bases: 5. Germline V gives CDR1 MGHRA, CDR2 YSYEKL. The CDR3 nucleotides read TGCGCCAGCAGCCAAGAATGGGGACTAGCGGGGATCACAGATACGCAGTATTTT. Its translation: CASSQEWGLAGITDTQYF.

The sample holds one count of this clone. The chain has TRBV2 and TRBJ1-4, with D perhaps matching TRBD1 (6 bases). Trimming stripped 6 bases from V and 0 bases from J, with 20 bases between. The CDR3 has 18 amino acids. CDR1 is SNHLY and CDR2 is FYNNEI in the germline V gene. The CDR3 nucleotides read TGTGCCAGCAGCATCCAAGGACAGTCTAAGTCAACTAATGAAAAACTGTTTTTT. It specifies CASSIQGQSKSTNEKLFF.

V usage is TRBV12-5 and J usage is TRBJ1-5, with 7 bases identical to TRBD1. The CDR3 sequence is 18 residues long. V lost 2 bases and J lost 0; bases outside the gene matches: 10. CDR1 and CDR2 from the germline V gene are LGHNT and FRNRAP. The CDR3 coding sequence is TGTGCTAGTGGTTTGTCCCGGACAGGATCGGGTAGCAATCAGCCCCAGCATTTT. It is translated as CASGLSRTGSGSNQPQHF.

This clone was recorded only once. The chain carries TRBV7-9 and TRBJ1-4; 12 bases agree with TRBD1. This CDR3 contains 16 residues. Germline CDR1 SEHNR, CDR2 FQNEAQ (reference sequence). The trim removed 6 bases at V and 8 bases at J, leaving 10 bases unmatched. As DNA, the CDR3 is TGTGCCAGCAGTTCTTCCTCCGGGACAGGGGGCGAAAAACTGTTTTTT. Translation: CASSSSSGTGGEKLFF.

This chain uses TRBV4-3 with TRBJ2-7; 12 positions match TRBD2. Germline V gene sequence: CDR1 LGHNA, CDR2 YSLEER. The V and J ends lost 4 bases and 0 bases, in that order; junction bases with no gene match: 7. This CDR3 comprises 17 residues. CDR3 in DNA: TGCGCCAGCAGCCGTACTTGGACTAGCGGGGACTCCTACGAGCAGTACTTC. Amino acid sequence: CASSRTWTSGDSYEQYF.

This clone has a handful of counts. CDR3 residues: CAWTGSVSYEQYF. The CDR3 DNA sequence: TGTGCCTGGACCGGGTCAGTATCCTACGAGCAGTACTTC. V and J are TRBV30 and TRBJ2-7; the D is unclear. Germline V gene lookup returns CDR1 GTSNPN and CDR2 SVGIG (reference sequence). Trimming left V 4 bases short and J 1 base short, with 11 bases between. The CDR3 is 13 amino acids. Full variable domain (rest looked up from reference TRBV30 and TRBJ2-7): SQTIHQWPATLVQPVGSPLSLECTVEGTSNPNLYWYRQAAGRGLQLLFYSVGIGQISSEVPQNLSASRPQDRQFILSSKKLLLSDSGFYLCAWTGSVSYEQYFGPGTRLTVT.

This sequence joins TRBV18 and TRBJ2-2, with D uncertain. The CDR3 is made up of 13 amino acids. Germline values: CDR1 KGHSH, CDR2 LQKENI. Deletions cut 10 bases from V and 1 base from J, with 10 bases between. This CDR3 is CANTAVNTGELFF. CDR3 DNA sequence: TGTGCCAACACGGCGGTGAACACCGGGGAGCTGTTTTTT.

This clone appeared a few times. The chain combines TRBV30 with TRBJ1-5; D may be TRBD1 (6 bases). Germline V gene data show CDR1 as GTSNPN and CDR2 as SVGIG (reference sequence). V lost 4 bases, J lost 0 bases, and 16 bases lay in between. The CDR3 consists of 16 residues. The CDR3 nucleotides are TGTGCCTGGACCCCGGGACATTCTTCTAGCAATCAGCCCCAGCATTTT. It is translated as CAWTPGHSSSNQPQHF.

CDR3 sequence (DNA): TGCGCCAGCAGCCTCCCGGGCGGGTCCTACACAGATACGCAGTATTTT. Encoded protein: CASSLPGGSYTDTQYF. J is TRBJ2-3 and V is TRBV4-1, with D possibly matching TRBD2 (5 bases). CDR1 and CDR2 (germline): MGHRA, YSYEKL. This CDR3 region has 16 residues. V shed 4 bases and J shed 2 bases, with 16 bases lying between them.

This rearrangement joins TRBV6-4 to TRBJ2-2; 8 nucleotides match TRBD2. This CDR3 has 16 amino acids. CDR1 is MRHNA and CDR2 is SNTAGT in the germline V gene. V shed 5 bases and J 2 bases; nucleotides not matched to a gene: 7. CDR3: CASSPTSGGNTGELFF. CDR3 in DNA: TGTGCCAGCAGTCCTACTAGCGGTGGCAACACCGGGGAGCTGTTTTTT.

The V gene is TRBV6-4, the J gene TRBJ2-1, with 12 bases fitting TRBD2. Germline V gene lookup returns CDR1 MRHNA and CDR2 SNTAGT. Losses at the gene ends were 6 bases for V and 4 bases for J; bases not matched to a gene: 10. CDR3 length: 17 amino acids. CDR3 bases: TGTGCCAGCAGACGGACTAGCGGGAACTACCTATACAATGAGCAGTTCTTC. It is translated as CASRRTSGNYLYNEQFF.

The rearrangement joins TRBV7-9 to TRBJ1-3; D remains unclear. Trimming stripped 4 bases from V and 3 bases from J, with 13 bases between. The CDR3 loop spans 15 amino acids. CDR1 is SEHNR, CDR2 FQNEAQ, per germline (reference sequence). The CDR3 reads CASSSSPGGGNTIYF. Here the CDR3 DNA reads TGTGCCAGCAGCTCGTCCCCGGGTGGTGGAAACACCATATATTTT. The complete variable domain, with remaining parts taken from reference TRBV7-9 and TRBJ1-3, reads DTGVSQNPRHKITKRGQNVTFRCDPISEHNRLYWYRQTLGQGPEFLTYFQNEAQLEKSRLLSDRFSAERPKGSFSTLEIQRTEQGDSAMYLCASSSSPGGGNTIYFGEGSWLTVV.

The gene calls are TRBV30 and TRBJ1-2; D remains unclear. Germline values: CDR1 GTSNPN, CDR2 SVGIG (reference sequence). The germline V and J ends were trimmed by 0 bases and 4 bases, with 12 bases remaining between them. This CDR3 is built from 14 residues. CDR3 nucleotide sequence: TGTGCCTGGAGTGTAAACGGAGCACTCTATGGCTACACCTTC. Amino acids: CAWSVNGALYGYTF.

V usage is TRBV27 and J usage is TRBJ2-6, with D possibly matching TRBD2 (6 bases). Germline values: CDR1 MNHEY, CDR2 SMNVEV (reference sequence). Trimming took 6 bases from V and 2 from J, leaving 17 bases between them. The CDR3 has 17 amino acids. CDR3 region: CASSLGFGGPGANVLTF. The CDR3 DNA sequence: TGTGCCAGCAGCCTAGGGTTCGGAGGGCCTGGGGCCAACGTCCTGACTTTC.

The V gene is TRBV3-1 (or the pseudogene TRBV3-2), the J gene TRBJ1-1; D might be TRBD1 (5 bases). Germline CDR1 is LGHDT and CDR2 is YNNKEL (reference sequence). CDR3 length: 17 amino acids. V shed 4 bases and J shed 3 bases, with 21 bases lying between them. The CDR3 region is CASSRLWGVREDTEAFF. The CDR3 coding sequence is TGTGCCAGCAGCCGACTGTGGGGGGTCCGGGAAGACACTGAAGCTTTCTTT.

V is TRBV3-1 (or the pseudogene TRBV3-2) and J is TRBJ2-5, with 10 bases identical to TRBD2. This CDR3 comprises 17 residues. The trim removed 1 base at V and 4 bases at J, leaving 9 bases unmatched. Per germline, CDR1 LGHDT and CDR2 YNNKEL (reference sequence). CDR3 amino acids: CASSQALGTSVLETQYF. The CDR3 bases are TGTGCCAGCAGCCAAGCACTTGGGACTAGCGTTTTAGAGACCCAGTACTTC.

This rearrangement joins TRBV5-4 to TRBJ2-7, with TRBD2 identical over 11 bases. Looked up from germline, CDR1 is SGHNT and CDR2 is YYREEE (reference sequence). V gave up 1 base and J gave up 7 bases; unmatched junction bases: 7. The CDR3 totals 15 residues. CDR3 DNA: TGTGCCAGCAGCTTGCTACTAGCGGGAGTCAGGGAGCAGTACTTC. Its protein product is CASSLLLAGVREQYF. Variable domain in full (rest from reference TRBV5-4 and TRBJ2-7): ETGVTQSPTHLIKTRGQQVTLRCSSQSGHNTVSWYQQALGQGPQFIFQYYREEENGRGNFPPRFSGLQFPNYSSELNVNALELDDSALYLCASSLLLAGVREQYFGPGTRLTVT.